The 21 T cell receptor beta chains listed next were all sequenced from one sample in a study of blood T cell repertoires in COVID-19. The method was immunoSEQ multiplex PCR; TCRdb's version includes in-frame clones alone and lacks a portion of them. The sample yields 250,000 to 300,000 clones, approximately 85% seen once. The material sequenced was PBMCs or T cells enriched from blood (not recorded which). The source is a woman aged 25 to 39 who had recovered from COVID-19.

The CDR3 region has the DNA TGTGCCAGCAGCCCATCGCGAGGTTTCTTTTACACCGGGGAGCTGTTTTTT. This encodes CASSPSRGFFYTGELFF. The J gene is TRBJ2-2, the V gene TRBV9, with D hard to call. The length of the CDR3 is 17 residues. Germline assignment: CDR1 SGDLS and CDR2 YYNGEE. The germline V and J ends were trimmed by 4 bases and 3 bases, with 19 bases remaining between them.

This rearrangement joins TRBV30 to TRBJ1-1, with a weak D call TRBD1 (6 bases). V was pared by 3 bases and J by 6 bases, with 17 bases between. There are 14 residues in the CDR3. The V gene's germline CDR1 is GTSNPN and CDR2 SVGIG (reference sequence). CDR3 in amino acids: CAWRDPQGTPEAFF. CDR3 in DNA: TGTGCCTGGAGAGACCCACAGGGAACCCCTGAAGCTTTCTTT.

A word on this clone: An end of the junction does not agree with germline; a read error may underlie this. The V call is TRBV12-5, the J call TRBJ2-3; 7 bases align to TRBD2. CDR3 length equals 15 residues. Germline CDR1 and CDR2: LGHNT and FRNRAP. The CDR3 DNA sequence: TGTGCTAGTGGCTTGGGGACTACCTACGCAGATACGCAGTATTTT. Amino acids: CASGLGTTYADTQYF.

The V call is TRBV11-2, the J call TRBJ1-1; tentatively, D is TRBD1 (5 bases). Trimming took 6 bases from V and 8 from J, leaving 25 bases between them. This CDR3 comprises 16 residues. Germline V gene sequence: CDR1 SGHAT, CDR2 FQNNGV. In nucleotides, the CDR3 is TGTGCCAGCAGACCTAATACCGGGACCCCGGGGGGGGAAGCTTTCTTT. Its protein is CASRPNTGTPGGEAFF.

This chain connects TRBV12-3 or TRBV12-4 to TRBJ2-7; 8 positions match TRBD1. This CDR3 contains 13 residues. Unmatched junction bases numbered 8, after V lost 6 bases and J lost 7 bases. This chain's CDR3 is CASSWGQAEEQYF. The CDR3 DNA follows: TGTGCCAGCAGCTGGGGACAGGCTGAAGAGCAGTACTTC.

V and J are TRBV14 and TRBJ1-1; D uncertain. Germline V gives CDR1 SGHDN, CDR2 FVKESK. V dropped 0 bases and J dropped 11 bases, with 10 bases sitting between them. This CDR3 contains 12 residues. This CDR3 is CASSQDLREAFF. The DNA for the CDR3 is TGTGCCAGCAGCCAAGATCTCCGGGAGGCTTTCTTT.

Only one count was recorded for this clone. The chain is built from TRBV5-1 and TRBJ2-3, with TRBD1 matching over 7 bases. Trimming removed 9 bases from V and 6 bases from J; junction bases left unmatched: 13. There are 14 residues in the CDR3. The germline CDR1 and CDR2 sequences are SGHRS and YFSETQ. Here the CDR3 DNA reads TGCGCCACCAGACGGGACAGTTCGATTGATACGCAGTATTTT. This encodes CATRRDSSIDTQYF.

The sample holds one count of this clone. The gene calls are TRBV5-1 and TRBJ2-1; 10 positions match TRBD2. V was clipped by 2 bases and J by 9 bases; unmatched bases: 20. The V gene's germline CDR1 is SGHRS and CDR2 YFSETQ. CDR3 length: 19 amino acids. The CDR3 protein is CASSFPGTSESKRGGEQFF. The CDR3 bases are TGCGCCAGCAGCTTTCCCGGGACTAGCGAGAGCAAGAGAGGGGGTGAGCAGTTCTTC.

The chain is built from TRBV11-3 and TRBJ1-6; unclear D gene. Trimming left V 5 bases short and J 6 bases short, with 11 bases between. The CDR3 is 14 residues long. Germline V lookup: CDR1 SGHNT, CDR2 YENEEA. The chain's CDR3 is CASSQTLSNSPLHF. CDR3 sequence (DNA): TGTGCCAGCAGCCAGACTTTGTCTAATTCACCCCTCCACTTT.

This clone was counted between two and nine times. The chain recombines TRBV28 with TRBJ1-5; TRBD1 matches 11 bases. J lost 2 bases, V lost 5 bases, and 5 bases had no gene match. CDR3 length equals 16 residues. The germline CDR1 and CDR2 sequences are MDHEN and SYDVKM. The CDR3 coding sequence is TGTGCCAGCAGTCCCTGGACAGGGGGCGGCAATCAGCCCCAGCATTTT. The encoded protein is CASSPWTGGGNQPQHF.

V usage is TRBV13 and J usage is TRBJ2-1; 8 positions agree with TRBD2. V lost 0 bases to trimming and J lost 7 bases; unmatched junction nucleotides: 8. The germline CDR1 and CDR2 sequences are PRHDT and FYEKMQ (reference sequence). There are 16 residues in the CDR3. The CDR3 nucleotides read TGTGCCAGCAGCTTAGGCCTCGGGACTAGGGCTAATGAGCAGTTCTTC. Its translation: CASSLGLGTRANEQFF.

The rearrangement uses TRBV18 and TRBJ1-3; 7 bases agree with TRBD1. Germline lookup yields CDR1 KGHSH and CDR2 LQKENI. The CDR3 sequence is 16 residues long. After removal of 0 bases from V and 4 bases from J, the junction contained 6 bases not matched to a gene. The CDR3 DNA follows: TGTGCCAGCTCACCACCCGCAGGGGGTAGCGGAAACACCATATATTTT. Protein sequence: CASSPPAGGSGNTIYF.

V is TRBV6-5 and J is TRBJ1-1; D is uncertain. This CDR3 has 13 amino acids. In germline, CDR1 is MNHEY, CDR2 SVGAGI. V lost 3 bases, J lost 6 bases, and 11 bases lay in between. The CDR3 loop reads CASSYISGSEAFF. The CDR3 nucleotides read TGTGCCAGCAGTTATATATCGGGGTCTGAAGCTTTCTTT.

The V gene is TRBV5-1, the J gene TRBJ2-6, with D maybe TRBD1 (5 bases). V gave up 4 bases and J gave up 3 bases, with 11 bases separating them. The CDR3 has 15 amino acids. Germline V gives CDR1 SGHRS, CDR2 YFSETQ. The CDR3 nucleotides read TGCGCCAGCAGCGCAGGGTGGAGTGGGGCCAACGTCCTGACTTTC. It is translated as CASSAGWSGANVLTF.

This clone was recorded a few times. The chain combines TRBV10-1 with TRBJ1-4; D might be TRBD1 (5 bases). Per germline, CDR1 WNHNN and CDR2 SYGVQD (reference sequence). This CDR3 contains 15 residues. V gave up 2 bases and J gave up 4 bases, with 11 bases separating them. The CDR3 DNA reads TGCGCCAGCAGTGAGGGGGCGCGGGGTAATGAAAAACTGTTTTTT. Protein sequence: CASSEGARGNEKLFF.

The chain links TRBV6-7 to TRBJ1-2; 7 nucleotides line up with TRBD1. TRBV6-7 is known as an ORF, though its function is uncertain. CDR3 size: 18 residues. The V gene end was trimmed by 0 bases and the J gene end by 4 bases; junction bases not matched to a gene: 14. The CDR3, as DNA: TGTGCCAGCAGTTACTCGGGACAGACGACCTTAACCTTCTATGGCTACACCTTC. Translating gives CASSYSGQTTLTFYGYTF.

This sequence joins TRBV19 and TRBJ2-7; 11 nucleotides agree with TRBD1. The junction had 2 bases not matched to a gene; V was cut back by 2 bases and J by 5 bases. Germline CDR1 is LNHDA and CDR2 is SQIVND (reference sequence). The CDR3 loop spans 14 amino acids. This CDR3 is CASSIRTGGDEQYF. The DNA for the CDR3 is TGTGCCAGTAGTATAAGGACAGGGGGCGACGAGCAGTACTTC.

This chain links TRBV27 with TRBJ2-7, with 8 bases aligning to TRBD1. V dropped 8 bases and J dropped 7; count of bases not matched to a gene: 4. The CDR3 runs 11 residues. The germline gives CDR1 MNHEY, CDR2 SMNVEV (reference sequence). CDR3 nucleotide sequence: TGTGCCAGCGGCAGGGGGCAAGAGCAGTACTTC. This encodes CASGRGQEQYF.

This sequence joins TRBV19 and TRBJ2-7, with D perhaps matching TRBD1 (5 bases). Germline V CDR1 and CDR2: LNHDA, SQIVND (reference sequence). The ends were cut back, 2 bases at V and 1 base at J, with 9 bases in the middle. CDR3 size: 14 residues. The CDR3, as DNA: TGTGCCAGTAGTATATATGCAGGGTCCTACGAGCAGTACTTC. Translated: CASSIYAGSYEQYF. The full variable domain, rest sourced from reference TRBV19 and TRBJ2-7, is DGGITQSPKYLFRKEGQNVTLSCEQNLNHDAMYWYRQDPGQGLRLIYYSQIVNDFQKGDIAEGYSVSREKKESFPLTVTSAQKNPTAFYLCASSIYAGSYEQYFGPGTRLTVT.

In nucleotides, the CDR3 is TGTGCCAGCAGCCAAGGTCGGACAGTCTATGGCTACACCTTC. Protein product: CASSQGRTVYGYTF. V gene TRBV14 combines with J gene TRBJ1-2; possibly TRBD1 for D (6 bases). V was trimmed by 1 base and J by 4 bases, leaving 10 bases between them. The V gene's germline CDR1 is SGHDN and CDR2 FVKESK. The CDR3 sequence is 14 residues long.

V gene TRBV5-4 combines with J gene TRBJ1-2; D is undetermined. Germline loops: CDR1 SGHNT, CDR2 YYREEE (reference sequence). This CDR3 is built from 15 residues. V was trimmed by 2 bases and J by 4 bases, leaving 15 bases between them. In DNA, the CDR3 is TGTGCCAGCAGCTTTGAACCTCATGACTCCTATGGCTACACCTTC. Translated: CASSFEPHDSYGYTF.